One sample yielded the 26 T cell receptor beta chains listed below, sequenced in a study of cytomegalovirus exposure and HLA in healthy donors. The PCR was carried out with 60 Vbeta primers and 13 Jbeta primers. Sequenced by immunoSEQ multiplex PCR; TCRdb stores in-frame clones only, minus some. The sample contains approximately 95,000 clones, about 76% of which appear only once. The sample taken for sequencing was PBMCs. The receptors originated from an older woman in good health and CMV-seropositive.

The CDR3 nucleotides read TGCGCCAGCAGCCCGACCGCACAGGGTTTCACTGAAGCTTTCTTT. Its protein is CASSPTAQGFTEAFF. This chain connects TRBV4-1 to TRBJ1-1; a possible D gene is TRBD1 (6 bases). CDR1 MGHRA and CDR2 YSYEKL come from the germline V gene. The CDR3 covers 15 residues. V lost 4 bases to trimming and J lost 4 bases, with 16 bases between them.

The chain is built from TRBV7-9 and TRBJ2-7, with 12 bases fitting TRBD1. V dropped 4 bases and J dropped 7; count of bases not matched to a gene: 5. In germline, CDR1 is SEHNR, CDR2 FQNEAQ (reference sequence). The CDR3 extends over 14 amino acids. CDR3 sequence (DNA): TGTGCCAGCAGCTCGGGACAGGGGGCGTGGGAGCAGTACTTC. The encoded protein is CASSSGQGAWEQYF.

J is TRBJ2-7 and V is TRBV30; 8 nucleotides line up with TRBD2. Germline V gene data show CDR1 as GTSNPN and CDR2 as SVGIG (reference sequence). The junction had 4 bases not matched to a gene; V was cut back by 2 bases and J by 4 bases. CDR3 length: 13 residues. The CDR3 loop reads CAWSSGRRYEQYF. CDR3 sequence (DNA): TGTGCCTGGAGTAGCGGGAGAAGGTACGAGCAGTACTTC. The full variable domain, rest sourced from reference TRBV30 and TRBJ2-7, is SQTIHQWPATLVQPVGSPLSLECTVEGTSNPNLYWYRQAAGRGLQLLFYSVGIGQISSEVPQNLSASRPQDRQFILSSKKLLLSDSGFYLCAWSSGRRYEQYFGPGTRLTVT.

This clone was found a few times. V usage is TRBV10-2 and J usage is TRBJ1-5; D is unresolved. Trimming took 5 bases from V and 11 from J, leaving 16 bases between them. Germline CDR1 reads WSHSY; CDR2 reads SAAADI. This CDR3 comprises 13 residues. The CDR3 is CASSRTLGATQHF. CDR3 bases: TGCGCCAGCAGTCGCACTTTGGGAGCAACCCAGCATTTT.

The gene calls are TRBV4-1 and TRBJ2-2; 9 bases align to TRBD1. Germline V gene lookup returns CDR1 MGHRA and CDR2 YSYEKL. V was pared by 3 bases and J by 3 bases, with 5 bases of the junction left unmatched. The CDR3 has 16 residues. The CDR3 protein is CASSQAGTGYTGELFF. As DNA, the CDR3 is TGCGCCAGCAGCCAGGCCGGGACAGGGTACACCGGGGAGCTGTTTTTT.

The genes are TRBV5-1 and TRBJ2-3, with D unclear. Per germline, CDR1 SGHRS and CDR2 YFSETQ. This CDR3 is 15 amino acids long. Between the trimmed V and J ends, which lost 0 bases and 2 bases, there was a span of 10 bases. CDR3 DNA sequence: TGCGCCAGCAGCTTGGCCGGGTTTAACACAGATACGCAGTATTTT. Translating it yields CASSLAGFNTDTQYF.

This clone is a singleton in its sample. This sequence joins TRBV5-6 and TRBJ1-2; D ambiguous. The CDR3 has 11 amino acids. Trimming cost V 4 bases and J 4 bases, with 5 bases left between them. Germline CDR1 and CDR2: SGHDT and YYEEEE. CDR3 in DNA: TGTGCCAGCAGCCCGGGCTATGGCTACACCTTC. Its translation: CASSPGYGYTF.

The chain combines TRBV6-5 with TRBJ1-1; TRBD1 matches at 10 bases. CDR3 length: 13 residues. J lost 5 bases, V lost 6 bases, and 3 bases had no gene match. Germline V CDR1 and CDR2: MNHEY, SVGAGI. The CDR3 DNA reads as TGTGCCAGCAGCGACAGGGGGCGGACTGAAGCTTTCTTT. Amino acid sequence: CASSDRGRTEAFF.

The V gene is TRBV7-6, the J gene TRBJ2-1; the match to TRBD2 covers 9 bases. The CDR3 runs 17 residues. V lost 0 bases and J lost 3; bases outside the gene matches: 6. Germline V gene sequence: CDR1 SGHVS, CDR2 FNYEAQ. The CDR3 is CASSLAIAGAIYNEQFF. For the CDR3, the DNA is TGTGCCAGCAGCTTAGCTATAGCGGGAGCTATCTACAATGAGCAGTTCTTC.

V and J are TRBV5-1 and TRBJ2-5, with TRBD1 matching 9 bases. The better agreement between TRBJ2-7 and the DNA end casts doubt on the J call. The germline CDR1 and CDR2 sequences are SGHRS and YFSETQ. The CDR3 extends over 17 amino acids. The CDR3, as DNA: TGCGCCAGCAGTTCCACGGTAACAAGGACAGGGGCGTACGAGCAGTACTTC. Its translation is CASSSTVTRTGAYEQYF.

The chain links TRBV6-5 to TRBJ2-1; D uncertain. The CDR3 runs to 14 residues. Germline CDR1 reads MNHEY; CDR2 reads SVGAGI. Trimming removed 5 bases at V and 3 bases at J, with 11 bases between. The chain's CDR3 is CASSRSTGYNEQFF. CDR3 DNA: TGTGCCAGCAGTCGGTCGACGGGCTACAATGAGCAGTTCTTC.

The count of this clone is one. The chain links TRBV30 to TRBJ1-5, with D unresolved. The CDR3 loop spans 13 amino acids. V lost 3 bases to trimming and J lost 0 bases, with 6 bases between them. CDR1 GTSNPN and CDR2 SVGIG come from the germline V gene (reference sequence). DNA for the CDR3: TGTGCCTGGAGACTCAATAGCAATCAGCCCCAGCATTTT. This codes for CAWRLNSNQPQHF.

The chain links TRBV5-1 to TRBJ2-7; 11 bases align to TRBD1. J lost 6 bases, V lost 2 bases, and 4 bases had no gene match. There are 14 residues in the CDR3. Germline CDR1 is SGHRS and CDR2 is YFSETQ. CDR3 bases: TGCGCCAGCAGCTTCGGGACAGGGGGTTTCGAGCAGTACTTC. It specifies CASSFGTGGFEQYF.

The chain recombines TRBV27 with TRBJ2-7; 8 bases agree with TRBD1. This CDR3 region has 14 residues. V gave up 4 bases and J gave up 2 bases; unmatched junction bases: 4. In germline, CDR1 is MNHEY, CDR2 SMNVEV (reference sequence). CDR3 region: CASSWDRKTYEQYF. In DNA, the CDR3 is TGTGCCAGCAGTTGGGACAGGAAAACCTACGAGCAGTACTTC.

The CDR3: CASSSSGTSGQSVSYNEQFF. CDR3 DNA: TGTGCCAGTAGTTCGTCCGGGACTAGCGGGCAAAGCGTCTCCTACAATGAGCAGTTCTTC. This chain links TRBV19 with TRBJ2-1; 12 bases line up with TRBD2. This CDR3 comprises 20 residues. Germline trimming cut 5 bases from V and 0 bases from J; bases unmatched to any gene: 14. CDR1 and CDR2 from the germline V gene are LNHDA and SQIVND (reference sequence).

The rearrangement uses TRBV5-4 and TRBJ2-7, with D tentatively TRBD2 (5 bases). CDR1 is SGHNT and CDR2 is YYREEE in the germline V gene (reference sequence). This CDR3 is built from 15 residues. Deletions cut 4 bases from V and 5 bases from J, with 19 bases between. The CDR3 spells CASSPFVAVANEQYF. The CDR3 DNA is TGTGCCAGCAGCCCCTTCGTGGCGGTAGCGAACGAGCAGTACTTC.

The chain links TRBV11-3 to TRBJ2-3; 8 bases match TRBD2. Germline V lookup: CDR1 SGHNT, CDR2 YENEEA. CDR3 size: 17 residues. Unmatched junction bases numbered 6, after V lost 0 bases and J lost 1 base. The CDR3 nucleotides read TGTGCCAGCAGCTTAGATTTTTTCGGGAGGGGCACAGATACGCAGTATTTT. As protein: CASSLDFFGRGTDTQYF.

J is TRBJ2-1 and V is TRBV7-2; the D gene is possibly TRBD2 (5 bases). In germline, CDR1 is SGHTA, CDR2 FQGNSA. V was pared by 5 bases and J by 4 bases, with 15 bases between. The CDR3 is 15 amino acids. The CDR3 protein is CASSQFGGDYNEQFF. The CDR3 DNA reads as TGTGCCAGCAGCCAATTTGGAGGAGATTACAATGAGCAGTTCTTC.

V gene TRBV6-5 combines with J gene TRBJ1-1; a possible D gene is TRBD1 (5 bases). Trimming took off 0 bases at V and 1 base at J, with 9 bases between the two ends. Germline lookup yields CDR1 MNHEY and CDR2 SVGAGI. The CDR3 extends over 15 amino acids. The CDR3 nucleotides are TGTGCCAGCAGTTACTCGGGGCAAGCGAACACTGAAGCTTTCTTT. This codes for CASSYSGQANTEAFF.

The chain carries TRBV13 and TRBJ2-5; the D gene is possibly TRBD1 (6 bases). The CDR3 runs 15 residues. Deletions cut 5 bases from V and 2 bases from J, with 15 bases between. CDR1 and CDR2 from the germline V gene are PRHDT and FYEKMQ (reference sequence). CDR3 DNA sequence: TGTGCCAGCAGCCCTGGGGGCGGAACTCAAGAGACCCAGTACTTC. Its translation is CASSPGGGTQETQYF.

The V call is TRBV7-9, the J call TRBJ1-4; D unclear. CDR1 is SEHNR and CDR2 is FQNEAQ in the germline V gene (reference sequence). CDR3 size: 14 residues. Trimming removed 6 bases at V and 0 bases at J, with 8 bases between. The CDR3 bases are TGTGCCAGCAGTCCAGATGCAACTAATGAAAAACTGTTTTTT. Its protein product is CASSPDATNEKLFF.

This chain uses TRBV7-8 with TRBJ1-6; TRBD1 matches 8 bases. The J segment lost 3 bases and the V segment lost 5 bases, leaving 6 bases of the junction unmatched. The CDR3 has 16 amino acids. Germline values: CDR1 SGHVS, CDR2 FQNEAQ. The CDR3 region has the DNA TGTGCCAGCAGCCCTGACAGGGGTATCTATAATTCACCCCTCCACTTT. It translates to CASSPDRGIYNSPLHF. Together with reference TRBV7-8 and TRBJ1-6, the CDR3 gives the full variable domain: GAGVSQSPRYKVAKRGQDVALRCDPISGHVSLFWYQQALGQGPEFLTYFQNEAQLDKSGLPSDRFFAERPEGSVSTLKIQRTQQEDSAVYLCASSPDRGIYNSPLHFGNGTRLTVT.

This chain links TRBV7-2 with TRBJ1-2; D is possibly TRBD1 (5 bases). Germline CDR1 and CDR2: SGHTA and FQGNSA. V was trimmed by 1 base and J by 0 bases, leaving 9 bases between them. The CDR3 loop spans 15 amino acids. The chain's CDR3 is CASSLDSRANYGYTF. The DNA of the CDR3 is TGTGCCAGCAGCTTAGATTCCAGGGCTAACTATGGCTACACCTTC.

V gene TRBV7-2 combines with J gene TRBJ1-1; D might be TRBD1 (6 bases). Trimming cost V 2 bases and J 12 bases, with 16 bases left between them. CDR1 and CDR2 from the germline V gene are SGHTA and FQGNSA. The CDR3 has 13 amino acids. The DNA of the CDR3 is TGTGCCAGCAGCTTACGACAGGTTACCGAAACTTTCTTT. Its protein is CASSLRQVTETFF.

The gene calls are TRBV30 and TRBJ1-4; a weak D match, TRBD1 (5 bases). The CDR3 spans 14 residues. V was trimmed by 6 bases and J by 5 bases, leaving 16 bases between them. Germline V gene data show CDR1 as GTSNPN and CDR2 as SVGIG (reference sequence). The DNA for the CDR3 is TGTGCCTGTCGACCGGGACTGGGGAATGAAAAACTGTTTTTT. This gives the protein CACRPGLGNEKLFF.

V gene TRBV6-5 combines with J gene TRBJ1-6; D is unresolved. The CDR3 spans 14 residues. Trimming pared 4 bases from V and 10 bases from J, leaving 14 bases between. Per the germline V gene, CDR1 is MNHEY and CDR2 is SVGAGI. The CDR3 region is CASSSRTLGSPLHF. The CDR3 DNA reads TGTGCCAGCAGTTCGAGGACTTTGGGATCACCCCTCCACTTT.